Listed below are T cell receptor beta chains from one sample, sequenced in a study of T cells after yellow fever vaccination. TCRdb reanalysed the 5' RACE reads using MiXCR and keeps one entry per CDR3 protein. The sample has 60,000 to 85,000 distinct CDR3 sequences; approximately 6.9% are singletons. This material consisted of CD8+ T cells sorted from PBMCs, taken 5 to 6 days after the first yellow fever vaccination. All receptors derive from a man aged 18-30 years who received the YFV17D yellow fever vaccine. Both conserved end residues are trimmed from each CDR3.

V	CDR3
TRBV15	ATSRDHPGIDGELF
TRBV12-3/TRBV12-4	ASSSQDRGGSGELF
TRBV7-6	ASSLSGTSNQPQH
TRBV11-2	ASSFTGDYGYT
TRBV9	ASSESGGGTDTQY
TRBV19	ASRPGTAYYT
TRBV4-1	ASSQDSHGGDQPQH
TRBV29-1	SVEDQQGSSTNEQF
TRBV4-1	ASSQDGLAYTDTQY
TRBV29-1	SVDGGAGQPQH
TRBV4-1	DSKVNAGGAYEQY
TRBV4-1	ASSPRTEVEGEQY
TRBV4-1	ASSQGGRAPGSPLH
TRBV20-1	SAPRQISSTDTQY
TRBV3-1	ASSRSPLGSGNEQF
TRBV7-6	ASSLVGLDSNEQF
TRBV25-1	ASSLAGAPTNTDTQY
TRBV3-1	ASSQDLASGVKADTQY
TRBV6-6	ASSPPMDTEAF
TRBV11-2	ASSLDPAGTEAF
TRBV4-1	ASSQDVQLGNTEAF
TRBV11-2	ASSRYSGTGVKQY
TRBV25-1	ASSEFGGPNTGELF
TRBV4-2	ASSQVASGGRFNEQF
TRBV6-1	ASSQLYLRTSVVEQY
TRBV25-1	ASIGPGTEAF
TRBV7-9	ASSSEYSPLH
TRBV14	ASSLGTGGDGYT
TRBV6-1	ASLNHWGANYGYT
TRBV4-2	ASSQVAGDSTDTQY
TRBV19	ASSIGAEQPQH
TRBV7-9	ASSWGLAAQETQY
TRBV12-3/TRBV12-4	ASSPAVTQY
TRBV4-1	ASSQETGGPRYGYT
TRBV7-9	ASSLEGTYNEQF
TRBV9	ASSVASGPEQF
TRBV4-2	ASSLDSHEQY
TRBV6-1	ASSLPTDRPMNTEAF
TRBV3-1	ASSQGRGGTGELF
TRBV24-1	ATSDLMGFEQF